This is a list of T cell receptor beta chains from one sample in a study of cytomegalovirus exposure and HLA in healthy donors. Data came from immunoSEQ multiplex PCR; TCRdb stores just in-frame clones and leaves some out. The profile shows fewer than 200,000 clones, more than 70% of them singletons. Sequenced input: PBMCs. The receptors derive from a male donor in good health and CMV-seronegative. Both conserved end residues are part of each CDR3. A D gene is named only where the DNA matches it firmly. Expanded clones are given a class, and other clones once, few, many or no size at all.

v_call	clone_size	d_call	j_call	cdr3_aa	cdr3_nt
TRBV10-1	NA	NA	TRBJ1-4	CASRPGQFFATNEKLFF	TGCGCCAGCAGACCCGGACAGTTTTTCGCAACTAATGAAAAACTGTTTTTT
TRBV27	NA	TRBD2	TRBJ2-3	CASKGLARLTDTQYF	TGTGCCAGTAAGGGACTAGCGAGATTGACAGATACGCAGTATTTT
TRBV5-1	NA	TRBD1	TRBJ1-2	CASSDGTGYGYTF	TGCGCCAGCAGCGACGGGACAGGGTATGGCTACACCTTC
TRBV5-1	NA	TRBD1	TRBJ2-2	CASSRTGATGELFF	TGCGCCAGCAGCCGGACAGGGGCCACCGGGGAGCTGTTTTTT
TRBV6-5	NA	NA	TRBJ2-2	CASRPGTTNTGELFF	TGTGCCAGCAGGCCCGGGACAACGAACACCGGGGAGCTGTTTTTT
TRBV7-3	NA	TRBD2	TRBJ2-2	CASSLSVTSMRTGELFF	TGTGCCAGCAGCTTATCGGTGACTAGCATGCGAACCGGGGAGCTGTTTTTT
TRBV10-3	NA	TRBD2	TRBJ2-7	CAISKRENEQYF	TGTGCCATCAGTAAGCGGGAAAACGAGCAGTACTTC
TRBV19	NA	NA	TRBJ2-1	CASSQGGSYNEQFF	TGTGCCAGTAGTCAAGGGGGCTCCTACAATGAGCAGTTCTTC
TRBV27	NA	TRBD1	TRBJ2-1	CASSLGTGTGRSEQFF	TGTGCCAGCAGTTTAGGTACGGGGACAGGGAGAAGTGAGCAGTTCTTC
TRBV25-1	NA	TRBD2	TRBJ2-2	CASSEGTSGYTGELFF	TGTGCCAGCAGTGAGGGGACTAGCGGGTACACCGGGGAGCTGTTTTTT
TRBV7-2	NA	TRBD1	TRBJ2-3	CASRKRDRGADTQYF	TGTGCCAGCAGAAAACGGGACAGGGGGGCAGATACGCAGTATTTT
TRBV5-4	NA	NA	TRBJ1-5	CASSLDYNQPQHF	TGTGCCAGCAGCTTGGACTATAATCAGCCCCAGCATTTT
TRBV27	NA	TRBD2	TRBJ2-7	CASSPASGSYEQYF	TGTGCCAGCAGCCCGGCTAGCGGGAGTTACGAGCAGTACTTC
TRBV10-3	NA	NA	TRBJ1-1	CAISGAMNTEAFF	TGTGCCATCAGTGGCGCGATGAACACTGAAGCTTTCTTT
TRBV7-9	NA	TRBD1	TRBJ1-5	CSIVQGAGQPQHF	TGTTCCATTGTACAGGGGGCAGGACAGCCCCAGCATTTT
TRBV18	NA	TRBD1	TRBJ2-6	CASSRTGTSGANVLTF	TGTGCCAGCTCGCGGACAGGGACGTCGGGGGCCAACGTCCTGACTTTC
TRBV6-5	NA	TRBD1	TRBJ1-5	CAGTTDRVQPQHF	TGTGCCGGAACCACGGACAGGGTTCAGCCCCAGCATTTT
TRBV30	NA	NA	TRBJ2-3	CAWGWGRATPDTQYF	TGTGCCTGGGGGTGGGGCAGGGCCACTCCAGATACGCAGTATTTT
TRBV7-2	NA	NA	TRBJ2-5	CASTSSRDWIRDF	TGTGCCAGCACCTCTTCCCGGGATTGGATTCGGGACTTC
TRBV4-2	NA	NA	TRBJ2-2	CASRPERAGGELFF	TGTGCCAGCAGGCCGGAGCGGGCGGGCGGGGAGCTGTTTTTT
TRBV27	once	NA	TRBJ1-4	CASSLGGGRTNEKLFF	TGTGCCAGCAGTTTGGGGGGGGGAAGAACTAATGAAAAACTGTTTTTT
TRBV18	NA	NA	TRBJ1-1	CASSLEANTEAFF	TGTGCCAGCTCACTGGAGGCGAACACTGAAGCTTTCTTT
TRBV27	NA	TRBD2	TRBJ2-1	CASSDSGGANEQFF	TGTGCCAGCAGTGACAGCGGGGGGGCCAATGAGCAGTTCTTC
TRBV6-1	NA	NA	TRBJ1-1	CASSELRGTEAFF	TGTGCCAGCAGCGAACTAAGGGGCACTGAAGCTTTCTTT
TRBV7-9	NA	NA	TRBJ2-7	CASSFPATGSSYEQYF	TGTGCCAGCAGCTTTCCGGCCACAGGGAGCTCCTACGAGCAGTACTTC
TRBV9	NA	NA	TRBJ1-2	CASSGLGQTNYGYTF	TGTGCCAGCAGCGGCCTTGGACAGACAAACTATGGCTACACCTTC
TRBV6-6	once	NA	TRBJ2-6	CASSRQGTGANVLTF	TGTGCCAGCAGTCGGCAGGGCACTGGGGCCAACGTCCTGACTTTC
TRBV6-6	NA	TRBD1	TRBJ1-5	CASSYLQGGGNQPQHF	TGTGCCAGCAGTTACCTCCAGGGGGGTGGCAATCAGCCCCAGCATTTT
TRBV27	NA	NA	TRBJ2-7	CASSSSGPRSYEQYF	TGTGCCAGCAGTTCATCCGGTCCCCGCTCCTACGAGCAGTACTTC
TRBV29-1	few	NA	TRBJ2-5	CSVEVQLETQYF	TGCAGCGTTGAAGTACAGCTAGAGACCCAGTACTTC
TRBV5-1	NA	NA	TRBJ2-7	CASSLRSLLYEQYF	TGCGCCAGCAGCTTGCGCTCTCTCCTATACGAGCAGTACTTC
TRBV19	NA	NA	TRBJ2-1	CASSKRDGQFF	TGTGCCAGTAGTAAGAGGGATGGGCAGTTCTTC
TRBV10-3	NA	TRBD2	TRBJ2-2	CAISGTGGTGELFF	TGTGCCATCAGTGGGACCGGGGGGACCGGGGAGCTGTTTTTT
TRBV11-3	NA	TRBD2	TRBJ2-1	CASSSGLVGEQFF	TGTGCCAGCAGCTCAGGACTAGTCGGTGAGCAGTTCTTC
TRBV11-3	NA	NA	TRBJ1-5	CASSLDLRQALQPQHF	TGTGCCAGCAGCTTAGACCTACGACAGGCACTACAGCCCCAGCATTTT
TRBV28	NA	TRBD1	TRBJ2-7	CASWDRLTYEQYF	TGTGCCAGCTGGGACAGATTAACCTACGAGCAGTACTTC
TRBV29-1	NA	NA	TRBJ2-1	CSVDRAGVAYNEQFF	TGCAGCGTTGACCGTGCAGGGGTGGCCTACAATGAGCAGTTCTTC
TRBV21-1	NA	NA	TRBJ1-2	CASIPPGVNYGYTF	TGTGCCAGCATACCCCCGGGGGTCAACTATGGCTACACCTTC
TRBV19	NA	NA	TRBJ1-5	CASSIWGGQPQHF	TGTGCCAGTAGTATATGGGGGGGACAGCCCCAGCATTTT
TRBV30	NA	NA	TRBJ1-5	CAWRSPIHSNQPQHF	TGTGCCTGGAGGAGCCCGATCCATAGCAATCAGCCCCAGCATTTT
TRBV7-8	NA	NA	TRBJ2-3	CASSLVPGPDTQYF	TGTGCCAGCAGCTTGGTCCCAGGCCCAGATACGCAGTATTTT
TRBV11-2	NA	NA	TRBJ2-7	CASSLVRDSSSYEQYF	TGTGCCAGCAGCTTAGTTCGCGACTCGAGCTCCTACGAGCAGTACTTC
TRBV5-1	NA	NA	TRBJ1-4	CASSPWRGNEKLFF	TGCGCCAGCAGTCCTTGGAGGGGTAATGAAAAACTGTTTTTT
TRBV5-5	NA	TRBD1	TRBJ2-3	CASSLAALQGADTQYF	TGTGCCAGCAGCTTGGCGGCTTTACAGGGGGCAGATACGCAGTATTTT
TRBV5-4	NA	TRBD2	TRBJ2-7	CASSPGTSLEQYF	TGTGCCAGCAGCCCCGGGACTAGTCTCGAGCAGTACTTC
TRBV10-3	NA	NA	TRBJ2-7	CAITPSSGEQYF	TGTGCCATCACCCCCTCGTCGGGGGAGCAGTACTTC
TRBV11-2	once	NA	TRBJ1-2	CASSPQGTSYGYTF	TGTGCCAGCAGCCCACAGGGTACGAGCTATGGCTACACCTTC
TRBV27	NA	NA	TRBJ1-2	CASSLYSPWVGGAYTF	TGTGCCAGCAGTTTATACTCCCCTTGGGTGGGTGGAGCCTACACCTTC
TRBV30	NA	NA	TRBJ1-5	CAWSHGTGNQPQHF	TGTGCCTGGAGTCATGGTACGGGAAATCAGCCCCAGCATTTT
TRBV10-3	NA	TRBD1	TRBJ2-7	CAISESNRQGRTF	TGTGCCATCAGTGAGTCGAATCGACAGGGGAGAACCTTC
TRBV5-1	NA	NA	TRBJ2-7	CASRWDSYYEQYF	TGCGCCAGCCGATGGGACTCTTACTACGAGCAGTACTTC